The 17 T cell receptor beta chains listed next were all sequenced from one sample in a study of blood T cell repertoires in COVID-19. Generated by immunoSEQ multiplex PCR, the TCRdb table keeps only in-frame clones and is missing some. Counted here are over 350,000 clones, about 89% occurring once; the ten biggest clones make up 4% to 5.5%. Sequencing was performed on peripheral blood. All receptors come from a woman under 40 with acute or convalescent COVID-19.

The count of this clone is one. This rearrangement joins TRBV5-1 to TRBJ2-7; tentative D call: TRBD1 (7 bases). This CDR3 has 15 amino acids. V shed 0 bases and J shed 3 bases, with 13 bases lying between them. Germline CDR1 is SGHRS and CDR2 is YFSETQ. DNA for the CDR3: TGCGCCAGCAGCTTGGCGGCAGGGGGGCACTACGAGCAGTACTTC. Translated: CASSLAAGGHYEQYF.

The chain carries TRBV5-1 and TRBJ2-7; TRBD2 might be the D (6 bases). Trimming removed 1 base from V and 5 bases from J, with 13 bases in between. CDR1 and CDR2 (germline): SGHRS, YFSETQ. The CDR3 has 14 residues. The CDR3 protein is CASSLSGRINEQYF. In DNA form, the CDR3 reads TGCGCCAGCAGCTTGTCTGGGAGGATCAACGAGCAGTACTTC.

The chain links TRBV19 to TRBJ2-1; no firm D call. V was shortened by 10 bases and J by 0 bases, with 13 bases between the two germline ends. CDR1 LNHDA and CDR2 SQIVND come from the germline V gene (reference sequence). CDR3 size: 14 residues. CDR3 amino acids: CATTDTSSYNEQFF. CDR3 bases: TGTGCCACCACAGACACGAGCTCCTACAATGAGCAGTTCTTC. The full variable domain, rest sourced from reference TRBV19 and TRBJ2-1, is DGGITQSPKYLFRKEGQNVTLSCEQNLNHDAMYWYRQDPGQGLRLIYYSQIVNDFQKGDIAEGYSVSREKKESFPLTVTSAQKNPTAFYLCATTDTSSYNEQFFGPGTRLTVL.

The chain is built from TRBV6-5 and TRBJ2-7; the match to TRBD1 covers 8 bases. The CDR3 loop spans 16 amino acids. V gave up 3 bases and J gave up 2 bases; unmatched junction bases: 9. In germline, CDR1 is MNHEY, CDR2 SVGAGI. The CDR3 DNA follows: TGTGCCAGCAGTTATAGGCGGACAGGGTCCCCCTACGAGCAGTACTTC. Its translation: CASSYRRTGSPYEQYF.

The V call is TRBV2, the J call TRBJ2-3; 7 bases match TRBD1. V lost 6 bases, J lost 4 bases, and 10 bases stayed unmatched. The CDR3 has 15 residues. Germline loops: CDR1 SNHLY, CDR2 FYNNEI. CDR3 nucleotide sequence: TGTGCCAGCAGCGATAGGACAGGATTGGCAGATACGCAGTATTTT. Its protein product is CASSDRTGLADTQYF. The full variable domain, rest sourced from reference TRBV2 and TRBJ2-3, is EPEVTQTPSHQVTQMGQEVILRCVPISNHLYFYWYRQILGQKVEFLVSFYNNEISEKSEIFDDQFSVERPDGSNFTLKIRSTKLEDSAMYFCASSDRTGLADTQYFGPGTRLTVL.

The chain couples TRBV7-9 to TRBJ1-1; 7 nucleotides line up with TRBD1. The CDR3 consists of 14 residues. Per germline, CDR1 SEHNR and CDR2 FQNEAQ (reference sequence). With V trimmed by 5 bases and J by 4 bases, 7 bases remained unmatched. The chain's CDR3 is CASSPTTGPTEAFF. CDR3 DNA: TGTGCCAGCAGCCCTACGACAGGGCCCACTGAAGCTTTCTTT.

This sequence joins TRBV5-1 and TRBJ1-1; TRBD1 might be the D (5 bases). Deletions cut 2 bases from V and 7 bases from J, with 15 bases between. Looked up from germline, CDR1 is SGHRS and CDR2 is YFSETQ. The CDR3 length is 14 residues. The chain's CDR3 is CASSFGGARIEAFF. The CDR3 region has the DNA TGCGCCAGCAGCTTTGGAGGGGCTCGGATTGAAGCTTTCTTT.

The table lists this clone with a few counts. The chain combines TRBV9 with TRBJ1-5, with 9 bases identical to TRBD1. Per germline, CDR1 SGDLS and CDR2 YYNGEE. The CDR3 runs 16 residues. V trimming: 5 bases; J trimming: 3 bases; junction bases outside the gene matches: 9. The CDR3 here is CASRNRGHEVNQPQHF. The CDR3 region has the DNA TGTGCCAGCAGGAACAGGGGGCACGAGGTCAATCAGCCCCAGCATTTT.

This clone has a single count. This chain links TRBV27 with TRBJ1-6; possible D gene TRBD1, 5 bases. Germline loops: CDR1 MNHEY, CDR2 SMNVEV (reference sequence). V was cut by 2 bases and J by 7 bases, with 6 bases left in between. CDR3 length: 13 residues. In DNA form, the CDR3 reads TGTGCCAGCAGTTTAGCAGGGAATTCACCCCTCCACTTT. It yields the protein CASSLAGNSPLHF.

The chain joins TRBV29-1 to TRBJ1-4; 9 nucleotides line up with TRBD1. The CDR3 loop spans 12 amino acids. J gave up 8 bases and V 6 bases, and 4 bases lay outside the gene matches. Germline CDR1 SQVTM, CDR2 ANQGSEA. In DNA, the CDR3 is TGCAGCGTGGGACAGGGCGGGGAAAAACTGTTTTTT. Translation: CSVGQGGEKLFF.

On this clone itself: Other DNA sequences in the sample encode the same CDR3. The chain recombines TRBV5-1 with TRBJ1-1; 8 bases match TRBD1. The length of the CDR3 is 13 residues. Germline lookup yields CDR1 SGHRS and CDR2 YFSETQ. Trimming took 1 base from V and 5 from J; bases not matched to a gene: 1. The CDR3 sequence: CASSLTGGTEAFF. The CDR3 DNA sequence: TGCGCCAGCAGCTTGACAGGGGGAACTGAAGCTTTCTTT.

This CDR3 reads CAISPPGGAEIRTF. DNA for the CDR3: TGTGCCATCAGCCCCCCCGGAGGGGCAGAAATACGGACCTTC. V is TRBV10-3 and J is TRBJ1-2; TRBD1 might be the D (5 bases). Germline loops: CDR1 ENHRY, CDR2 SYGVKD. The CDR3 consists of 14 residues. V lost 6 bases to trimming and J lost 14 bases, with 25 bases between them.

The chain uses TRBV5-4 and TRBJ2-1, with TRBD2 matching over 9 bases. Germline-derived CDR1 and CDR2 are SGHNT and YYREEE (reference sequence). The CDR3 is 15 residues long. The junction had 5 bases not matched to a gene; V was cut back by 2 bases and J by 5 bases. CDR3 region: CASSFSGGANNEQFF. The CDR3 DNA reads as TGTGCCAGCAGCTTTAGCGGGGGAGCGAACAATGAGCAGTTCTTC.

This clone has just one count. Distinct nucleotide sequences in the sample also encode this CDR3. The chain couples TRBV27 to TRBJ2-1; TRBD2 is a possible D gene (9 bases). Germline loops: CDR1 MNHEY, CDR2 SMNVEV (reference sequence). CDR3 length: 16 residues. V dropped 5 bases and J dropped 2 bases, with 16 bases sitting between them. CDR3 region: CASSPSGTGAYNEQFF. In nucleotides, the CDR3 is TGTGCCAGCAGTCCTAGCGGGACAGGTGCCTACAATGAGCAGTTCTTC.

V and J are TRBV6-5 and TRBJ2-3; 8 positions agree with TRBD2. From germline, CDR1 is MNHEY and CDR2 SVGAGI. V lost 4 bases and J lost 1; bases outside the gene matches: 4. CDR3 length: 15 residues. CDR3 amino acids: CASSFLTSGTDTQYF. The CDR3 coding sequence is TGTGCCAGCAGTTTCTTGACTAGCGGCACAGATACGCAGTATTTT.

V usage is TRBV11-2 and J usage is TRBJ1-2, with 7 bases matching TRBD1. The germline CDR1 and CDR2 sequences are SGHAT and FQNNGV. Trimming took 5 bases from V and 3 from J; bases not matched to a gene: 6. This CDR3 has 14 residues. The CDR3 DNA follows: TGTGCCAGCAGCCCACCGGGACAGTACTATGGCTACACCTTC. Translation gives CASSPPGQYYGYTF.

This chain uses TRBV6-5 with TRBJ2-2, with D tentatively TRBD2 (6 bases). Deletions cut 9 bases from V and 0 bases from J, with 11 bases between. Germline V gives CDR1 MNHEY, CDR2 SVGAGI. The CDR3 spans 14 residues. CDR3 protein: CASHGRANTGELFF. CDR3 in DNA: TGTGCCAGTCACGGGAGAGCGAACACCGGGGAGCTGTTTTTT.